What follows are 20 T cell receptor beta chains derived from one specimen sequenced in a study of beta chain features in type 1 diabetes. Expressed TCRB transcripts were sequenced because the isolated RNA had all been reverse transcribed beforehand. Sequencing was performed with immunoSEQ multiplex PCR; in TCRdb, only in-frame clones are kept and a portion is missing. The table includes about 140,000 clones, roughly 9.7% detected once. Source material: central memory CD4+ T cells from blood. The receptors were gathered from a woman in her forties in good health.

This clone has only a few counts. The chain recombines TRBV4-2 with TRBJ2-5, with D perhaps TRBD1 (5 bases). Deletions cut 5 bases from V and 1 base from J, with 11 bases between. CDR1 and CDR2 (germline): LGHNA, YNFKEQ. The CDR3 length is 14 residues. CDR3 sequence reads: CASSYPQAQETQYF. The CDR3, as DNA: TGTGCCAGCAGCTACCCACAGGCCCAAGAGACCCAGTACTTC.

This clone was counted a few times. The gene calls are TRBV13 and TRBJ2-7; TRBD2 matches 8 bases. This CDR3 comprises 15 residues. Unmatched junction bases numbered 10, after V lost 3 bases and J lost 6 bases. Germline lookup yields CDR1 PRHDT and CDR2 FYEKMQ (reference sequence). The CDR3 region is CASSFLSGGPPEQYF. CDR3 nucleotides: TGTGCCAGCAGCTTCCTCTCGGGGGGGCCGCCCGAGCAGTACTTC.

This clone was seen only a few times. This chain connects TRBV5-4 to TRBJ2-7, with 7 bases lining up with TRBD1. Germline V lookup: CDR1 SGHNT, CDR2 YYREEE (reference sequence). V lost 3 bases to trimming and J lost 6 bases; unmatched junction nucleotides: 6. The CDR3 is made up of 13 amino acids. CDR3 DNA sequence: TGTGCCAGCAGCTCGCGACAGGGTGGCGAGCAGTACTTC. Its translation: CASSSRQGGEQYF.

This clone was seen more than once but under ten times. This chain connects TRBV25-1 to TRBJ2-5; D unresolved. CDR3 length equals 14 residues. Deletions cut 4 bases from V and 2 bases from J, with 11 bases between. From germline, CDR1 is MGHDK and CDR2 SYGVNS. CDR3 sequence (DNA): TGTGCCAGCAGTGTGGCAACCGGGCAAGAGACCCAGTACTTC. The encoded protein is CASSVATGQETQYF.

The V and J genes are TRBV12-5 and TRBJ2-7; D possibly corresponds to TRBD2 (5 bases). Trimming removed 0 bases at V and 3 bases at J, with 12 bases between. CDR1 LGHNT and CDR2 FRNRAP come from the germline V gene. The length of the CDR3 is 15 residues. Here the CDR3 DNA reads TGTGCTAGTGGTTTGGTACGGGGAGACTTCTACGAGCAGTACTTC. It specifies CASGLVRGDFYEQYF.

This clone was recorded a few times. The chain combines TRBV5-4 with TRBJ2-3; 8 bases are shared with TRBD1. Germline loops: CDR1 SGHNT, CDR2 YYREEE (reference sequence). After removal of 4 bases from V and 6 bases from J, the junction contained 7 bases not matched to a gene. The CDR3 loop spans 14 amino acids. The CDR3 loop is CASSAAQGADTQYF. The CDR3 DNA reads TGTGCCAGCAGCGCGGCCCAGGGGGCGGATACGCAGTATTTT.

This clone was seen a few times. The rearrangement joins TRBV27 to TRBJ1-2, with TRBD1 matching over 7 bases. CDR3 length equals 13 residues. Looked up from germline, CDR1 is MNHEY and CDR2 is SMNVEV (reference sequence). V trimming: 8 bases; J trimming: 4 bases; junction bases outside the gene matches: 7. The CDR3 reads CASADRVGYGYTF. DNA for the CDR3: TGTGCCAGCGCCGACAGGGTTGGCTATGGCTACACCTTC.

This clone occurred many times. The chain is built from TRBV18 and TRBJ2-7; 8 bases align to TRBD1. There are 14 residues in the CDR3. Trimming removed 6 bases from V and 5 bases from J; junction bases left unmatched: 9. The germline gives CDR1 KGHSH, CDR2 LQKENI. CDR3 bases: TGTGCCAGCTCGCCGGACAGGGTGGTGAACGAGCAGTACTTC. This translates into CASSPDRVVNEQYF.

This clone came up a few times. CDR3 sequence reads: CASSSWTGDGYTF. CDR3 nucleotide sequence: TGTGCCAGCAGTTCGTGGACAGGGGATGGCTACACCTTC. This rearrangement joins TRBV27 to TRBJ1-2; 9 nucleotides agree with TRBD1. The J segment lost 6 bases and the V segment lost 4 bases, leaving 3 bases of the junction unmatched. The CDR3 loop spans 13 amino acids. Germline CDR1 is MNHEY and CDR2 is SMNVEV (reference sequence).

This clone was seen more than once but under ten times. The genes are TRBV9 and TRBJ1-2; 7 bases match TRBD1. CDR3 length equals 15 residues. Germline CDR1 SGDLS, CDR2 YYNGEE. J lost 8 bases, V lost 0 bases, and 10 bases had no gene match. The CDR3 is CASSVEGDRVGGYTF. CDR3 coding DNA: TGTGCCAGCAGCGTAGAGGGCGACAGGGTAGGAGGCTACACCTTC. Variable domain in full (rest from reference TRBV9 and TRBJ1-2): DSGVTQTPKHLITATGQRVTLRCSPRSGDLSVYWYQQSLDQGLQFLIQYYNGEERAKGNILERFSAQQFPDLHSELNLSSLELGDSALYFCASSVEGDRVGGYTFGSGTRLTVV.

The chain uses TRBV6-1 and TRBJ1-1; perhaps TRBD1 as D (5 bases). V was pared by 4 bases and J by 7 bases, with 13 bases between. The CDR3 spans 13 residues. The germline gives CDR1 MNHNS, CDR2 SASEGT. The CDR3 DNA sequence: TGTGCCAGCAGTGCGGACATTCAGGGTGAAGCTTTCTTT. The encoded protein is CASSADIQGEAFF.

This chain links TRBV6-4 with TRBJ2-3, with 7 positions matching TRBD2. Unmatched junction bases numbered 13, after V lost 6 bases and J lost 4 bases. Germline V lookup: CDR1 MRHNA, CDR2 SNTAGT. The CDR3 runs 16 residues. This CDR3 is CASRGGLGGAPDTQYF. The CDR3, as DNA: TGTGCCAGCAGGGGGGGTTTGGGAGGGGCCCCAGATACGCAGTATTTT.

J is TRBJ2-1 and V is TRBV9; TRBD2 agrees at 15 bases. Germline CDR1 is SGDLS and CDR2 is YYNGEE. The CDR3 totals 19 residues. Trimming took 0 bases from V and 9 from J; bases not matched to a gene: 13. CDR3 loop: CASSVDSGWTSGGVSEQFF. The CDR3 DNA is TGTGCCAGCAGCGTAGATTCGGGGTGGACTAGCGGGGGGGTCAGTGAGCAGTTCTTC.

The genes are TRBV27 and TRBJ1-3; D is unresolved. This CDR3 spans 14 amino acids. The V and J ends lost 6 bases and 6 bases respectively, with 15 bases between them. In germline, CDR1 is MNHEY, CDR2 SMNVEV (reference sequence). In nucleotides, the CDR3 is TGTGCCAGCAGCCGCGGAGGGAATGAAAACACCATATATTTT. Its protein product is CASSRGGNENTIYF.

V and J are TRBV2 and TRBJ1-1; D might be TRBD1 (6 bases). The V end lost 7 bases, the J end lost 7 bases, and 19 bases lay between the germline ends. The CDR3 runs to 14 residues. CDR1 is SNHLY and CDR2 is FYNNEI in the germline V gene. CDR3 coding DNA: TGTGCCAGCACTTCCCGTGTGGGGGCCGATGAAGCTTTCTTT. Translated: CASTSRVGADEAFF.

This clone was detected a few times. V gene TRBV2 combines with J gene TRBJ2-2, with D unclear. This CDR3 has 14 amino acids. Trimming pared 3 bases from V and 2 bases from J, leaving 7 bases between. CDR1 and CDR2 from the germline V gene are SNHLY and FYNNEI. In DNA form, the CDR3 reads TGTGCCAGCAGTGACAGCGTCAACACCGGGGAGCTGTTTTTT. It codes for CASSDSVNTGELFF.

This clone was seen a few times. The gene calls are TRBV19 and TRBJ2-1; D might be TRBD1 (7 bases). CDR3 length equals 15 residues. The germline gives CDR1 LNHDA, CDR2 SQIVND (reference sequence). Trimming removed 4 bases from V and 10 bases from J, with 20 bases in between. The CDR3 DNA reads as TGTGCCAGTAGTAGACGACAGGGAGGAGAGGGGGAGCAGTTCTTC. Translated, it gives CASSRRQGGEGEQFF.

The V gene is TRBV5-6, the J gene TRBJ2-1; no clear D gene. Trimming took off 2 bases at V and 4 bases at J, with 4 bases between the two ends. CDR1 is SGHDT, CDR2 YYEEEE, per germline. There are 12 residues in the CDR3. The CDR3 here is CASSFRYNEQFF. The CDR3 nucleotides are TGTGCCAGCAGCTTCCGTTACAATGAGCAGTTCTTC.

The CDR3 DNA follows: TGTGCCAGTAACGACAGGAGCTCCTATAATTCACCCCTCCACTTT. It is translated as CASNDRSSYNSPLHF. The rearrangement joins TRBV19 to TRBJ1-6; possibly TRBD1 for D (6 bases). The CDR3 spans 15 residues. V dropped 7 bases and J dropped 0 bases, with 10 bases sitting between them. Germline CDR1 is LNHDA and CDR2 is SQIVND (reference sequence).

This clone was observed many times. The chain joins TRBV7-2 to TRBJ2-5, with 7 nucleotides matching TRBD1. Germline CDR1 SGHTA, CDR2 FQGNSA. V was pared by 1 base and J by 2 bases, with 4 bases of the junction left unmatched. CDR3 length: 15 residues. CDR3 coding DNA: TGTGCCAGCAGCTTAGACCCAGGGGGACAAGAGACCCAGTACTTC. Encoded protein: CASSLDPGGQETQYF.